The clone carrying this T cell receptor (beta chain) came up many times. Its antigen is unknown. TCRdb recomputed calls from the 5' RACE reads with MiXCR, one row per CDR3 protein. The top ten hold about 2% of the sample, which has roughly 60,000 distinct CDR3 sequences, under 4.5% seen once. The study built sorted libraries from around 1 million CD4+ or CD8+ T cells. Trimming at V came to 5 bases and at J to 0 bases, leaving 12 bases not matched to a gene. The CDR3 length is 20 residues. The sample belongs to a study of neurological immune-mediated disorders. Overall study: A relapsing-remitting course was seen in about 90% of the roughly 35 multiple sclerosis patients and a secondary progressive course in 3.

Study-level findings and limits: While HTLV-1-associated myelopathy showed the greatest TCR clonal expansion, multiple sclerosis showed the least, falling below healthy controls.

The chain employs TRBV12-3 or TRBV12-4 and TRBJ2-6; 11 nucleotides agree with TRBD1. This receptor was identified in a woman in her 40s with multiple sclerosis. Sequencing was done on a sample of CD4+ T cells from blood. CDR3 region: CASSPRTGGPTISGANVLTF. As DNA, the CDR3 is TGTGCCAGCAGTCCGAGGACAGGGGGCCCTACTATCTCTGGGGCCAACGTCCTGACTTTC.